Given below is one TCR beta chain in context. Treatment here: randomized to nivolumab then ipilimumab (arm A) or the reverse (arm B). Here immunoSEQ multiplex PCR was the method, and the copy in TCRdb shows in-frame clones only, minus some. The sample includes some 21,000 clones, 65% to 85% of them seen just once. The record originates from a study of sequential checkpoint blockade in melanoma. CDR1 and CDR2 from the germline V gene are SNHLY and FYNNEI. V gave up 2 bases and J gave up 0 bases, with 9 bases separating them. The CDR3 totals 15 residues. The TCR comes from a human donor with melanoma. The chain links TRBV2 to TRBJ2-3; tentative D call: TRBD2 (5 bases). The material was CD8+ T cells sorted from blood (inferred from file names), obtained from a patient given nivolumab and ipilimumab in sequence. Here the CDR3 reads CASSEFASSTDTQYF. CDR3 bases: TGTGCCAGCAGTGAATTTGCTAGCAGCACAGATACGCAGTATTTT. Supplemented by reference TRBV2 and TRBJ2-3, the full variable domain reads EPEVTQTPSHQVTQMGQEVILRCVPISNHLYFYWYRQILGQKVEFLVSFYNNEISEKSEIFDDQFSVERPDGSNFTLKIRSTKLEDSAMYFCASSEFASSTDTQYFGPGTRLTVL.